This T cell receptor (beta chain) was sequenced in a study of CD8 T cells in Susac syndrome. CDR1 is MNHEY, CDR2 SVGEGT, per germline. CDR3 length equals 12 residues. V was pared by 8 bases and J by 2 bases, with 10 bases between. Random hexamers were used to reverse transcribe 0.5 to 1 ug of RNA. Amplification of TCR beta CDR3 used immunoSEQ multiplex PCR across 54 Vbeta and 13 Jbeta. TCRdb redid the calling of the immunoSEQ multiplex PCR reads with MiXCR, one entry per CDR3 protein. The sample contains 150,000 or so distinct CDR3 sequences, around 94% of which appear only once. Isolation of CD8+ and CD4+ T cells was performed negatively, whereas enrichment of TEMRA cells was done by FACS.

V and J are TRBV6-2 or TRBV6-3 and TRBJ2-7, with D tentatively TRBD2 (5 bases). The origin of this receptor is a human donor in good health. The source material was CD4+ T cells from PBMCs. Here the CDR3 reads CASGGVPYEQYF. The CDR3 coding sequence is TGTGCCAGCGGAGGTGTCCCCTACGAGCAGTACTTC.